This T cell receptor (beta chain) was sequenced during a study of shared clonotypes between healthy human individuals. Study-wide context: Donor composition was a couple of women and a few men, aged 18 to 49.

V trimming: 7 bases; J trimming: 3 bases; junction bases outside the gene matches: 7. The germline V gene has CDR1 MNHEY and CDR2 SMNVEV (reference sequence). The CDR3 runs to 15 residues. CD45RO-negative CD8 cells positively selected for CCR7 made up the naive population, which excluded terminally differentiated effector memory CD45RA+ cells. All donors qualified as healthy HIV-negative adults and had experienced no recent acute infections or vaccinations. Assay used: immunoSEQ multiplex PCR; TCRdb lists only in-frame clones, some missing. The repertoire has around 2,000,000 clones, about 95% of them found once; the top ten carry roughly 1%.

The material sequenced was naive CD8+ T cells sorted from blood. This chain links TRBV27 with TRBJ2-1, with 9 bases lining up with TRBD1. The sequence derives from a young man in good health. The CDR3 DNA sequence: TGTGCCAGCATCCAACAGGGGGCGGGCTACAATGAGCAGTTCTTC. It encodes CASIQQGAGYNEQFF.